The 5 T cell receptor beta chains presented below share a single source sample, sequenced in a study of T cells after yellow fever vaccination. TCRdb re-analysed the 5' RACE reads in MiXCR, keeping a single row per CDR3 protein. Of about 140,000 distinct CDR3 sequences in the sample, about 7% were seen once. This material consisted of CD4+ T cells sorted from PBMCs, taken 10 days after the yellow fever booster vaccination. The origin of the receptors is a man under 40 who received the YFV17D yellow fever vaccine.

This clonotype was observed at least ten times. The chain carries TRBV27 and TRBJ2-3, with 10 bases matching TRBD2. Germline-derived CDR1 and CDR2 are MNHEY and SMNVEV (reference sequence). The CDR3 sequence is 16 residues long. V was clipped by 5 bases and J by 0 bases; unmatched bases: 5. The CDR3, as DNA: TGTGCCAGCAGTCCGAGACTAGCGGGTAGCACAGATACGCAGTATTTT. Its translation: CASSPRLAGSTDTQYF.

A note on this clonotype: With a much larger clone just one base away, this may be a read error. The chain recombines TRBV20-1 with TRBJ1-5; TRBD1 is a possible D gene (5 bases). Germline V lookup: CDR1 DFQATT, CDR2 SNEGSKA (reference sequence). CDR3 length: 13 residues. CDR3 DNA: TGCAGTGCTTATGACGGGGGGAATCAGCGCCAGCATTTT. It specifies CSAYDGGNQRQHF.

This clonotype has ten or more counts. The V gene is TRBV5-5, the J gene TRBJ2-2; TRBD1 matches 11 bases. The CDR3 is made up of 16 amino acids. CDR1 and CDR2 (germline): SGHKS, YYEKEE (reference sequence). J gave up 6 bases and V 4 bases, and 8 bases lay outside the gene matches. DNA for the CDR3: TGTGCCAGCAGCCTGACGGGACAGGGGGTGGCCGGGGAGCTGTTTTTT. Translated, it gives CASSLTGQGVAGELFF.

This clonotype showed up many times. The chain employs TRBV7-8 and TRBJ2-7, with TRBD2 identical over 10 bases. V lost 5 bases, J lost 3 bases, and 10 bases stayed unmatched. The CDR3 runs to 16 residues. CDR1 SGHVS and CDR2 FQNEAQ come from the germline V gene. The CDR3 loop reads CASSPGLAGEYYEQYF. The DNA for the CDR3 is TGTGCCAGCAGCCCCGGGCTAGCGGGAGAATACTACGAGCAGTACTTC.

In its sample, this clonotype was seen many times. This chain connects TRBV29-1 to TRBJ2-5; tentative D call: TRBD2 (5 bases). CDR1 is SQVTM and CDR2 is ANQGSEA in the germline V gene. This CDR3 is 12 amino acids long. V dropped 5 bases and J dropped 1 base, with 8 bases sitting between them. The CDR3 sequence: CSVRAVQETQYF. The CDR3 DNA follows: TGCAGCGTTCGAGCGGTCCAAGAGACCCAGTACTTC.